A single sample is the source of the 5 T cell receptor beta chains below, sequenced in a study of shared clonotypes between healthy human individuals. Profiling relied on immunoSEQ multiplex PCR, and the TCRdb table lists in-frame clones only, not all of them. In the table there are around 1.9 million clones, roughly 95% of which are singletons. The naive CD8 fraction comprised CD45RO-negative cells positively selected for CCR7 and excluded terminally differentiated effector memory CD45RA+ cells. Sequenced sample: naive CD8+ T cells from PBMCs. The source of these receptors is a man between 18 and 29 years old in good health. Some clones in this sample may be carry-over from other donors' samples.

V and J are TRBV9 and TRBJ2-7; 7 bases map to TRBD1. The CDR3 extends over 12 amino acids. Germline V gene data show CDR1 as SGDLS and CDR2 as YYNGEE. V lost 3 bases to trimming and J lost 7 bases; unmatched junction nucleotides: 4. CDR3 region: CASSAGGREQYF. The CDR3, as DNA: TGTGCCAGCAGCGCAGGGGGTAGAGAGCAGTACTTC.

The chain recombines TRBV9 with TRBJ2-7; either TRBD1 or TRBD2 may fit D (6 bases each). The CDR3 covers 15 residues. Germline V lookup: CDR1 SGDLS, CDR2 YYNGEE. The germline V and J ends were trimmed by 4 bases and 5 bases, with 19 bases remaining between them. CDR3 residues: CASSPSLVGGHEQYF. For the CDR3, the DNA is TGTGCCAGCAGCCCCAGTCTGGTAGGGGGGCACGAGCAGTACTTC.

The genes are TRBV6-1 and TRBJ2-2; D uncertain. This CDR3 is 12 amino acids long. V lost 3 bases, J lost 6 bases, and 5 bases lay in between. Germline V gene data show CDR1 as MNHNS and CDR2 as SASEGT. CDR3 in DNA: TGTGCCAGCAGTGATACCCCCGGGGAGCTGTTTTTT. The encoded protein is CASSDTPGELFF.

This clone was picked up one time. The chain is built from TRBV27 and TRBJ2-3; no definite D call. The germline V gene encodes CDR1 MNHEY and CDR2 SMNVEV (reference sequence). The CDR3 runs to 14 residues. Trimming cost V 6 bases and J 0 bases, with 10 bases left between them. The CDR3: CASSFVASTDTQYF. The DNA of the CDR3 is TGTGCCAGCAGCTTCGTAGCTAGCACAGATACGCAGTATTTT.

This chain connects TRBV28 to TRBJ2-3; D possibly corresponds to TRBD2 (6 bases). The V end was cut by 2 bases, the J end by 6 bases, with 12 bases between. The CDR3 is 14 residues long. CDR1 is MDHEN, CDR2 SYDVKM, per germline. The CDR3 DNA is TGTGCCAGCAGTTTAAAAGTAGCGGATGATACGCAGTATTTT. This codes for CASSLKVADDTQYF.